The 23 T cell receptor beta chains below all came from one sample that was sequenced in a study of shared clonotypes between healthy human individuals. Sequenced by immunoSEQ multiplex PCR; TCRdb stores in-frame clones only, minus some. The sample records under 650,000 clones, 95% to 97% being singletons. Material: naive CD4+ T cells sorted from blood. Documented subset: CD45RA+ positively selected. The receptors here all came from a woman between 25 and 40 years old in good health.

V usage is TRBV5-6 and J usage is TRBJ2-5; 13 nucleotides match TRBD2. V shed 4 bases, J shed 3 bases, and the junction held 15 bases outside the gene matches. Germline V gene lookup returns CDR1 SGHDT and CDR2 YYEEEE. The CDR3 extends over 19 amino acids. The chain's CDR3 is CASSLGLAGWVMDKETQYF. The CDR3 nucleotides are TGTGCCAGCAGCCTGGGACTAGCGGGATGGGTGATGGATAAAGAGACCCAGTACTTC.

V usage is TRBV4-1 and J usage is TRBJ2-6; D ambiguous. This CDR3 is 17 amino acids long. V gave up 2 bases and J gave up 0 bases, with 11 bases separating them. Germline values: CDR1 MGHRA, CDR2 YSYEKL. This CDR3 is CASSQSDTRSGANVLTF. CDR3 DNA: TGCGCCAGCAGCCAATCCGACACGCGCTCTGGGGCCAACGTCCTGACTTTC.

CDR3 region: CASSPPGQEVGSYEQYF. The CDR3 bases are TGCGCCAGCAGTCCCCCGGGACAGGAAGTGGGCTCCTACGAGCAGTACTTC. The chain carries TRBV4-1 and TRBJ2-7; 8 nucleotides align to TRBD1. V lost 6 bases to trimming and J lost 0 bases; unmatched junction nucleotides: 13. Germline V gene lookup returns CDR1 MGHRA and CDR2 YSYEKL. There are 17 residues in the CDR3.

This chain uses TRBV28 with TRBJ2-1; possibly TRBD2 for D (5 bases). Trimming took 4 bases from V and 9 from J, leaving 13 bases between them. Germline CDR1 is MDHEN and CDR2 is SYDVKM. CDR3 length: 13 residues. The CDR3 loop is CASSSELEAEQFF. CDR3 DNA: TGTGCCAGCAGTTCCGAACTAGAGGCTGAGCAGTTCTTC.

The V and J genes are TRBV10-3 and TRBJ2-7; no clear D. Germline CDR1 reads ENHRY; CDR2 reads SYGVKD. Trimming removed 4 bases from V and 3 bases from J, with 7 bases in between. This CDR3 spans 12 amino acids. The CDR3 loop reads CAISGTGYEQYF. Here the CDR3 DNA reads TGTGCCATCAGTGGGACGGGCTACGAGCAGTACTTC.

V gene TRBV4-1 combines with J gene TRBJ2-2; D unclear. This CDR3 is built from 15 residues. From germline, CDR1 is MGHRA and CDR2 YSYEKL. V lost 1 base and J 6 bases, leaving 12 bases between the germline ends. CDR3 amino acids: CASSQVGGTPGELFF. The CDR3 bases are TGCGCCAGCAGCCAAGTAGGCGGAACACCCGGGGAGCTGTTTTTT.

The chain recombines TRBV19 with TRBJ2-2, with a tentative D call TRBD1 (6 bases). V lost 5 bases and J 5 bases, leaving 12 bases between the germline ends. The V gene's germline CDR1 is LNHDA and CDR2 SQIVND (reference sequence). CDR3 length equals 14 residues. The CDR3 here is CASSPWDKTGELFF. CDR3 sequence (DNA): TGTGCCAGTAGTCCCTGGGACAAAACCGGGGAGCTGTTTTTT.

The chain links TRBV21-1 to TRBJ2-3; TRBD2 is taken as the D call from the table, unchecked against the DNA. TRBV21-1 is a pseudogene. This CDR3 spans 15 amino acids. The CDR3 sequence is CASSKGRRGGDTQYF. The DNA for the CDR3 is TGTGCCAGCAGCAAAGGGCGGCGCGGAGGAGATACGCAGTATTTT.

As concerns this clone: Within the sample, other DNA sequences also encode this same CDR3. The chain links TRBV28 to TRBJ2-1; D may correspond to TRBD1 or TRBD2 (5 bases each). Germline-derived CDR1 and CDR2 are MDHEN and SYDVKM. The CDR3 consists of 14 residues. V was shortened by 2 bases and J by 4 bases, with 9 bases between the two germline ends. The CDR3 nucleotides are TGTGCCAGCAGTTTAACCGGGGCGTACAATGAGCAGTTCTTC. It specifies CASSLTGAYNEQFF.

The J gene is TRBJ2-3, the V gene TRBV4-1, with 9 bases aligning to TRBD2. V shed 3 bases, J shed 4 bases, and the junction held 8 bases outside the gene matches. The CDR3 has 16 residues. CDR1 is MGHRA and CDR2 is YSYEKL in the germline V gene. This chain's CDR3 is CASSQPLSGRPDTQYF. The CDR3 DNA reads TGCGCCAGCAGCCAGCCCCTTAGCGGGAGACCAGATACGCAGTATTTT.

The V call is TRBV28, the J call TRBJ1-4, with D tentatively TRBD1 (5 bases). Germline V gene data show CDR1 as MDHEN and CDR2 as SYDVKM. This CDR3 is 14 amino acids long. V shed 7 bases and J shed 5 bases, with 14 bases lying between them. The CDR3 DNA is TGTGCCAGCACCTCAGGGACGGTGAATGAAAAACTGTTTTTT. This sequence encodes CASTSGTVNEKLFF.

This chain joins TRBV5-1 and TRBJ1-1; 7 bases match TRBD1. The CDR3 consists of 13 residues. Per the germline V gene, CDR1 is SGHRS and CDR2 is YFSETQ. V lost 4 bases and J lost 7; bases outside the gene matches: 7. The CDR3 sequence: CASSIGQDLEAFF. For the CDR3, the DNA is TGCGCCAGCAGCATCGGACAGGACCTTGAAGCTTTCTTT.

The genes are TRBV6-5 and TRBJ2-5; no clear D gene. Gene TRBJ2-7 matches the end of the DNA better, so the J call may be wrong. Germline CDR1 and CDR2: MNHEY and SVGAGI. The CDR3 covers 14 residues. The CDR3 bases are TGTGCCAGCAGTTACGGGCGGACGATCTACGAGCAGTACTTC. Its translation is CASSYGRTIYEQYF.

The gene calls are TRBV7-2 and TRBJ1-4, with unresolved D. CDR1 is SGHTA, CDR2 FQGNSA, per germline. The CDR3 has 13 residues. Trimming cost V 5 bases and J 8 bases, with 12 bases left between them. CDR3 protein: CASSVPYREKLFF. As DNA, the CDR3 is TGTGCCAGCAGCGTACCCTACCGAGAAAAACTGTTTTTT.

This chain joins TRBV18 and TRBJ2-3, with 11 bases lining up with TRBD2. The CDR3 totals 17 residues. The germline V gene has CDR1 KGHSH and CDR2 LQKENI. V dropped 5 bases and J dropped 0; count of bases not matched to a gene: 7. The CDR3 DNA reads as TGTGCCAGCTCAAGCCTAGCGGGAGGAACTAGCACAGATACGCAGTATTTT. It codes for CASSSLAGGTSTDTQYF.

The rearrangement joins TRBV18 to TRBJ2-5; TRBD1 matches 10 bases. V shed 5 bases and J 2 bases; nucleotides not matched to a gene: 5. This CDR3 has 15 amino acids. Per the germline V gene, CDR1 is KGHSH and CDR2 is LQKENI. This chain's CDR3 is CASSAGTGAQETQYF. The CDR3 nucleotides read TGTGCCAGCTCAGCCGGGACAGGGGCGCAAGAGACCCAGTACTTC.

The chain couples TRBV5-8 to TRBJ2-4; either TRBD1 or TRBD2 may fit D (5 bases each). V lost 4 bases and J lost 7, with 9 bases in between. The CDR3 contains 12 residues. From germline, CDR1 is SGHTS and CDR2 YDEGEE. In DNA, the CDR3 is TGTGCCAGCAGCCTCGAGGGGAACATTCAGTACTTC. This gives the protein CASSLEGNIQYF.

The rearrangement uses TRBV7-6 and TRBJ1-1, with D possibly TRBD1 on 5 matching bases. Germline CDR1 SGHVS, CDR2 FNYEAQ. Deletions cut 6 bases from V and 0 bases from J, with 11 bases between. The CDR3 spans 14 residues. The CDR3 sequence is CASSSTAMNTEAFF. DNA for the CDR3: TGTGCCAGCAGTTCGACAGCAATGAACACTGAAGCTTTCTTT. Together with reference TRBV7-6 and TRBJ1-1, the CDR3 gives the full variable domain: GAGVSQSPRYKVTKRGQDVALRCDPISGHVSLYWYRQALGQGPEFLTYFNYEAQQDKSGLPNDRFSAERPEGSISTLTIQRTEQRDSAMYRCASSSTAMNTEAFFGQGTRLTVV.

The rearrangement uses TRBV10-3 and TRBJ2-7, with D possibly TRBD1 on 6 matching bases. The length of the CDR3 is 11 residues. CDR1 is ENHRY and CDR2 is SYGVKD in the germline V gene. With 4 bases removed from V and 6 bases from J, the gap between germline ends came to 7 bases. In DNA, the CDR3 is TGTGCCATCAGTGGAGGGGGCGAGCAGTACTTC. It translates to CAISGGGEQYF.

This clone appeared a single time. The V and J genes are TRBV28 and TRBJ1-2; 8 bases are shared with TRBD1. This CDR3 has 14 residues. Trimming took 5 bases from V and 6 from J; bases not matched to a gene: 8. Germline V gene data show CDR1 as MDHEN and CDR2 as SYDVKM. The CDR3 nucleotides are TGTGCCAGCAGTACCCTCGACAGGGGTGATGGCTACACCTTC. Residues: CASSTLDRGDGYTF.

V and J are TRBV28 and TRBJ2-2; D is undetermined. This CDR3 comprises 15 residues. Trimming took 2 bases from V and 1 from J, leaving 8 bases between them. The V gene's germline CDR1 is MDHEN and CDR2 SYDVKM. The chain's CDR3 is CASSLDPVNTGELFF. Written as DNA, the CDR3 is TGTGCCAGCAGTTTAGATCCGGTGAACACCGGGGAGCTGTTTTTT.

This sequence joins TRBV5-4 and TRBJ2-1; D gene uncertain. V lost 3 bases and J lost 0, with 16 bases in between. Germline V lookup: CDR1 SGHNT, CDR2 YYREEE (reference sequence). CDR3 length: 17 amino acids. CDR3 sequence (DNA): TGTGCCAGCAGCTCGATTATAGCTGCGAGCTCCTACAATGAGCAGTTCTTC. Its translation: CASSSIIAASSYNEQFF.

This sequence joins TRBV5-1 and TRBJ2-3; D perhaps matches TRBD2 (6 bases). The germline gives CDR1 SGHRS, CDR2 YFSETQ. Trimming cost V 5 bases and J 0 bases, with 10 bases left between them. The CDR3 contains 14 residues. The CDR3 spells CASRSSGSTDTQYF. As DNA, the CDR3 is TGCGCCAGCAGATCCAGCGGGAGCACAGATACGCAGTATTTT.